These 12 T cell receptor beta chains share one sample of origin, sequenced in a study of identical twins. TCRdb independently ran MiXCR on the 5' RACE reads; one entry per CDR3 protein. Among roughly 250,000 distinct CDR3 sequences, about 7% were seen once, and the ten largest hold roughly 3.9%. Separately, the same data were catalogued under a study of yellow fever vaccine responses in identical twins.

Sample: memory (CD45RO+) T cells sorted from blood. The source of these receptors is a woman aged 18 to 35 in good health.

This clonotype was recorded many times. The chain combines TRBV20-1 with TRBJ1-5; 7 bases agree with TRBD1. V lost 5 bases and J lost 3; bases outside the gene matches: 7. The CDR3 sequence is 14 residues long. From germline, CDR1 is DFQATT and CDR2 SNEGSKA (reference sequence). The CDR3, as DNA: TGCAGTGCTTGCTCGGACAGGAACAATCAGCCCCAGCATTTT. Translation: CSACSDRNNQPQHF.

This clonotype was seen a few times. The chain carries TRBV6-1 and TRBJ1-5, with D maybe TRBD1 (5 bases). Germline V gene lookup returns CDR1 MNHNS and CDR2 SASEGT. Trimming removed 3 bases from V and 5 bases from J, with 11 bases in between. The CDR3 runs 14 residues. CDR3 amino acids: CASSEFGTYQPQHF. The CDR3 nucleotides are TGTGCCAGCAGTGAGTTTGGGACCTATCAGCCCCAGCATTTT.

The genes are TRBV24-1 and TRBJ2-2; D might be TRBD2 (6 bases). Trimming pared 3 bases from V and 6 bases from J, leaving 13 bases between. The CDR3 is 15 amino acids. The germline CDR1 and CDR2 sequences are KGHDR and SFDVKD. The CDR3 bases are TGTGCCACCAGTGATGTAAACTCGGGGGCCGGGGAGCTGTTTTTT. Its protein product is CATSDVNSGAGELFF.

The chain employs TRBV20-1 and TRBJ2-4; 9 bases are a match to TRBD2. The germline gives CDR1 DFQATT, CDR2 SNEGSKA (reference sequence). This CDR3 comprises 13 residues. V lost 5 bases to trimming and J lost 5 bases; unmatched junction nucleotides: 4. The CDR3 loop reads CSAGAGGENIQYF. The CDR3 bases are TGCAGTGCTGGAGCGGGAGGAGAAAACATTCAGTACTTC.

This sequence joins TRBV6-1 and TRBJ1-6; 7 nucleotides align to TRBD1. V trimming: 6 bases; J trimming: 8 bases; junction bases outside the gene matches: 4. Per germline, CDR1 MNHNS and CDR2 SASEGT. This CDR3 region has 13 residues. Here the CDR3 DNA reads TGTGCCAGCAGCACAGGGGTCCATTCACCCCTCCACTTT. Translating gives CASSTGVHSPLHF.

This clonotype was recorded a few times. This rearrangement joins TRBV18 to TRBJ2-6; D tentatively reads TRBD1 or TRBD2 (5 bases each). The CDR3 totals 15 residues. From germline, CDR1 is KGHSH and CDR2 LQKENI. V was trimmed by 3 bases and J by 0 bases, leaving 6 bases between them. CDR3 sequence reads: CASSPGRSGANVLTF. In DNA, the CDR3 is TGTGCCAGCTCACCGGGACGCTCTGGGGCCAACGTCCTGACTTTC.

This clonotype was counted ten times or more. This CDR3 reads CATSRERGTPTDTQYF. In nucleotides, the CDR3 is TGTGCCACCAGCAGGGAGCGGGGGACCCCCACAGATACGCAGTATTTT. The chain links TRBV15 to TRBJ2-3, with 8 bases aligning to TRBD2. The V and J ends lost 3 bases and 2 bases, in that order; junction bases with no gene match: 7. The CDR3 loop spans 16 amino acids. CDR1 is LNHNV, CDR2 YYDKDF, per germline (reference sequence).

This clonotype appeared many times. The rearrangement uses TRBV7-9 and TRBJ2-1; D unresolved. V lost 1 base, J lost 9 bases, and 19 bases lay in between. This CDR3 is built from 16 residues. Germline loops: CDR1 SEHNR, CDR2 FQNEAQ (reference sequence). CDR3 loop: CASSLVPGPGLGEQFF. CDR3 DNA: TGTGCCAGCAGCTTAGTCCCCGGGCCAGGCCTTGGTGAGCAGTTCTTC.

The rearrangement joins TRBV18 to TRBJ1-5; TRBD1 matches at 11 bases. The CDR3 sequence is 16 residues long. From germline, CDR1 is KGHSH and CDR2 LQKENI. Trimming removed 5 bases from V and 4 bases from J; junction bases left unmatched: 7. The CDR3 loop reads CASSSGQGALNQPQHF. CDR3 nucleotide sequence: TGTGCCAGCTCAAGCGGACAGGGGGCTTTAAATCAGCCCCAGCATTTT. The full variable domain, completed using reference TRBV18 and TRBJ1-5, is NAGVMQNPRHLVRRRGQEARLRCSPMKGHSHVYWYRQLPEEGLKFMVYLQKENIIDESGMPKERFSAEFPKEGPSILRIQQVVRGDSAAYFCASSSGQGALNQPQHFGDGTRLSIL.

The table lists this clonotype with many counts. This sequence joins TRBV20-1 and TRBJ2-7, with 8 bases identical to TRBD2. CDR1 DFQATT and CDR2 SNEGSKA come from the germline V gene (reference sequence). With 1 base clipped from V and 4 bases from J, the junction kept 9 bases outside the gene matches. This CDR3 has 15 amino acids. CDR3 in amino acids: CSARALGAGDYEQYF. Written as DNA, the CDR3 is TGCAGTGCTAGAGCCCTGGGAGCGGGAGATTACGAGCAGTACTTC.

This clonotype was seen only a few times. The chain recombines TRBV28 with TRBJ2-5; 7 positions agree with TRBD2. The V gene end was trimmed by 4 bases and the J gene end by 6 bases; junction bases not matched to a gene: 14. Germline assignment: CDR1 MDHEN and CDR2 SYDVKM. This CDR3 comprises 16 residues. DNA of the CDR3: TGTGCCAGCAGTTACCCTGGGGGAGGGATAGGAAAGACCCAGTACTTC. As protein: CASSYPGGGIGKTQYF.

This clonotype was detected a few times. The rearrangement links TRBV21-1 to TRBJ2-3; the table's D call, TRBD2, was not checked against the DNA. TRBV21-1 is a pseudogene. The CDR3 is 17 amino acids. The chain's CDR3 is CASSTRTSGGGTDTQYF. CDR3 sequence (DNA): TGTGCCAGCAGCACCCGGACTAGCGGAGGCGGCACAGATACGCAGTATTTT.